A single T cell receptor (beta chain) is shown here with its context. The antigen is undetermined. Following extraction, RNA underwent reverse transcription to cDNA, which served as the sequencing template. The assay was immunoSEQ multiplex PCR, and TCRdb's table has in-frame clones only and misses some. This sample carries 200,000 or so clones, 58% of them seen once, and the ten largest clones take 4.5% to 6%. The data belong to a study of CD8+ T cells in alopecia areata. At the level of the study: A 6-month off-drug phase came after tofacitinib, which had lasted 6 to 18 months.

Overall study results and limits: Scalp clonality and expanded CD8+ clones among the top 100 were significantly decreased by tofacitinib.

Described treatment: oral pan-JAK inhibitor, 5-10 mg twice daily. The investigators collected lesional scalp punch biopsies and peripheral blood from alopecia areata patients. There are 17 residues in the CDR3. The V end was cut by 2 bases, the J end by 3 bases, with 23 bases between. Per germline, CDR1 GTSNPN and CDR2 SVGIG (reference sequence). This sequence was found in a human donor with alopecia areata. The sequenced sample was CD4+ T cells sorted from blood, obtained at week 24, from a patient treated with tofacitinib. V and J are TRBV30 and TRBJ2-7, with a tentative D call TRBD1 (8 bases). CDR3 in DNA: TGTGCCTGGAGTCCTCGGACAGGGAGGGTTCTTTTCTACGAGCAGTACTTC. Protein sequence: CAWSPRTGRVLFYEQYF.